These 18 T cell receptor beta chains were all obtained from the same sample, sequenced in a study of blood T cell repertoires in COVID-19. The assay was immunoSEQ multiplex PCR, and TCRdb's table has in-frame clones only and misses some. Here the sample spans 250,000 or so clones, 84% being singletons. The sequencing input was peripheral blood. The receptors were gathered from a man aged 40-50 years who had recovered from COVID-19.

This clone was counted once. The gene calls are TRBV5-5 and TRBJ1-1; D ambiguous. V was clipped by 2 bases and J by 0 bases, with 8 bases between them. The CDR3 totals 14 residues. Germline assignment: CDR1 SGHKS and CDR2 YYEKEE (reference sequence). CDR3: CASSLNSMNTEAFF. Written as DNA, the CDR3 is TGTGCCAGCAGCTTAAACAGCATGAACACTGAAGCTTTCTTT. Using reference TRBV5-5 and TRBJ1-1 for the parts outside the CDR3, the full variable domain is DAGVTQSPTHLIKTRGQQVTLRCSPISGHKSVSWYQQVLGQGPQFIFQYYEKEERGRGNFPDRFSARQFPNYSSELNVNALLLGDSALYLCASSLNSMNTEAFFGQGTRLTVV.

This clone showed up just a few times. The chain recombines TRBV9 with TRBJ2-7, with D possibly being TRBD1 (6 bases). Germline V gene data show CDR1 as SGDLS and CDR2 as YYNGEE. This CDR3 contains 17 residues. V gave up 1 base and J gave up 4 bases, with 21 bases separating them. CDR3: CASSVLWLGGVGYEQYF. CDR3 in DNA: TGTGCCAGCAGCGTATTATGGTTAGGGGGAGTAGGGTACGAGCAGTACTTC.

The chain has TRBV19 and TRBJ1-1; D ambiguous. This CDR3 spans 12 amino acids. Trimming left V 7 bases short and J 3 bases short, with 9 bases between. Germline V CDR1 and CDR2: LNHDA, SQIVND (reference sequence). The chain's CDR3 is CASTHRDTEAFF. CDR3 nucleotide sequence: TGTGCCAGTACCCATCGAGACACTGAAGCTTTCTTT.

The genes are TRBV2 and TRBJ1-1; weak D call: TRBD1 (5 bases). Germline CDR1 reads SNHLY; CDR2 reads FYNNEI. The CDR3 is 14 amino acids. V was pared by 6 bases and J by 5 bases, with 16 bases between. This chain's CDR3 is CASRTLLGGTEAFF. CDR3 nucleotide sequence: TGTGCCAGCAGGACCTTATTGGGGGGGACTGAAGCTTTCTTT.

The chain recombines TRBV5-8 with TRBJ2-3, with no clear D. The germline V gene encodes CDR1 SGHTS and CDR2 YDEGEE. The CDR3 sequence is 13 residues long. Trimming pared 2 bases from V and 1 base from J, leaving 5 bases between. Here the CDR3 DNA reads TGTGCCAGCAGCTTATCCGGCACAGATACGCAGTATTTT. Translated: CASSLSGTDTQYF.

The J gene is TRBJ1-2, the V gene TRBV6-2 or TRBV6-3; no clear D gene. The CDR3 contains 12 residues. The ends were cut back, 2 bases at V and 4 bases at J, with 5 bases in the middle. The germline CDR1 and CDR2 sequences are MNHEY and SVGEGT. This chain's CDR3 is CASSYGGYGYTF. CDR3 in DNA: TGTGCCAGCAGTTACGGAGGCTATGGCTACACCTTC.

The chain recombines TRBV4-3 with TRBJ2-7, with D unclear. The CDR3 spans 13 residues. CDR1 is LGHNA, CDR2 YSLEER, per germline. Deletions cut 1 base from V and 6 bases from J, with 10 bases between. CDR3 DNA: TGCGCCAGCAGCCAAGTGGTGTGGAGCGAGCAGTACTTC. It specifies CASSQVVWSEQYF.

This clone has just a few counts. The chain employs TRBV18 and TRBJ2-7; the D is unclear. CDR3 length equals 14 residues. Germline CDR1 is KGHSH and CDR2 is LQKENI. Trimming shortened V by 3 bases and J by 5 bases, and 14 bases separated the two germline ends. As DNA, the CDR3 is TGTGCCAGCTCACCGGCCGCAACTGAGGACGAGCAGTACTTC. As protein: CASSPAATEDEQYF.

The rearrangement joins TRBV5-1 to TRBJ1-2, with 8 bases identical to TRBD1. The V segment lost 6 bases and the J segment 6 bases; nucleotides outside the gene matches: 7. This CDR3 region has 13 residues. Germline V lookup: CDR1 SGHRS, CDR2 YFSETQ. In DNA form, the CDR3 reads TGCGCCAGCACCCAAGACAGGGGAGATGGCTACACCTTC. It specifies CASTQDRGDGYTF. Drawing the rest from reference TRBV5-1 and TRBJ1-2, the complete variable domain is KAGVTQTPRYLIKTRGQQVTLSCSPISGHRSVSWYQQTPGQGLQFLFEYFSETQRNKGNFPGRFSGRQFSNSRSEMNVSTLELGDSALYLCASTQDRGDGYTFGSGTRLTVV.

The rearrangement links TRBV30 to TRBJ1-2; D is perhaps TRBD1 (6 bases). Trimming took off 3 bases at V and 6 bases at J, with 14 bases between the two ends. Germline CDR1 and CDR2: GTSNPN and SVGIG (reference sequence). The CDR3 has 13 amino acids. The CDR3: CAWSLTGSDGYTF. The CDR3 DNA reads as TGTGCCTGGAGCCTTACAGGGAGCGATGGCTACACCTTC.

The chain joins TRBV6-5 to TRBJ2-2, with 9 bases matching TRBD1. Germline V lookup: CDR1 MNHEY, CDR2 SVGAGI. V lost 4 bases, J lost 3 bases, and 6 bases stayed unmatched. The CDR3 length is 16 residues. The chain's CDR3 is CASSSPQGAYTGELFF. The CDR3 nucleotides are TGTGCCAGCAGTTCCCCACAGGGGGCTTACACCGGGGAGCTGTTTTTT.

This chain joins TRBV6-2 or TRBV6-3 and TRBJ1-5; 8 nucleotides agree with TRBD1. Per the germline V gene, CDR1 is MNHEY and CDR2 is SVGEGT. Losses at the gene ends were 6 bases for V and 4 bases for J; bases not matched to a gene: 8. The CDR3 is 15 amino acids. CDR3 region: CASSKGTGENQPQHF. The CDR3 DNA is TGTGCCAGCAGCAAGGGGACAGGTGAAAATCAGCCCCAGCATTTT.

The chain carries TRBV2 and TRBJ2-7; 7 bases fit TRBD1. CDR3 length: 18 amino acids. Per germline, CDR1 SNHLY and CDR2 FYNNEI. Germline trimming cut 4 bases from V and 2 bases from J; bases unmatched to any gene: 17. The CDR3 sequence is CASSARGGRGQITYEQYF. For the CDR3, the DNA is TGTGCCAGCAGTGCGAGAGGGGGTAGGGGACAGATAACCTACGAGCAGTACTTC.

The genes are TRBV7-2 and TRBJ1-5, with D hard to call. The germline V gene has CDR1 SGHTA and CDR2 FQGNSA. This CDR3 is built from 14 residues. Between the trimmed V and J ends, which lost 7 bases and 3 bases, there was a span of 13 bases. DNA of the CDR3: TGTGCCAGCACCCTGGGGAGGGCCAATCAGCCCCAGCATTTT. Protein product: CASTLGRANQPQHF.

DNA of the CDR3: TGTGCCAGCAGTCCGGGACAGGGCAATAATTCACCCCTCCACTTT. As protein: CASSPGQGNNSPLHF. The V call is TRBV2, the J call TRBJ1-6, with TRBD1 identical over 9 bases. Germline trimming cut 5 bases from V and 5 bases from J; bases unmatched to any gene: 4. Germline V CDR1 and CDR2: SNHLY, FYNNEI. The CDR3 totals 15 residues.

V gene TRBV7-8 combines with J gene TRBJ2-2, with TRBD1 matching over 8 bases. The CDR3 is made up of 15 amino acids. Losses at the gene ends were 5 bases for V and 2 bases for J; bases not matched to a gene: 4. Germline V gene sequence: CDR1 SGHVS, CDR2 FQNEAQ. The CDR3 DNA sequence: TGTGCCAGCAGCCTTGGGACAGGCAACACCGGGGAGCTGTTTTTT. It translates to CASSLGTGNTGELFF.

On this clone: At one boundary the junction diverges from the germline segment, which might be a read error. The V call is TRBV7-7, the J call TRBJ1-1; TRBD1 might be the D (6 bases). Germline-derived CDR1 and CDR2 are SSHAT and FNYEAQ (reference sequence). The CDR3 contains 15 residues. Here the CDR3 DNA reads TGTGCTAGCAGCTTATATCGAGGGGGGAACACTGAAGCTTTCTTT. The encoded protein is CASSLYRGGNTEAFF.

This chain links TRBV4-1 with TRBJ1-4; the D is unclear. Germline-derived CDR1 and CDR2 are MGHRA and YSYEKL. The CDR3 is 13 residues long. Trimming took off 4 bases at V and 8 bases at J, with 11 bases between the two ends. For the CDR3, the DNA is TGCGCCAGCAGCCTATACGCTGAGGAAAAACTGTTTTTT. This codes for CASSLYAEEKLFF.